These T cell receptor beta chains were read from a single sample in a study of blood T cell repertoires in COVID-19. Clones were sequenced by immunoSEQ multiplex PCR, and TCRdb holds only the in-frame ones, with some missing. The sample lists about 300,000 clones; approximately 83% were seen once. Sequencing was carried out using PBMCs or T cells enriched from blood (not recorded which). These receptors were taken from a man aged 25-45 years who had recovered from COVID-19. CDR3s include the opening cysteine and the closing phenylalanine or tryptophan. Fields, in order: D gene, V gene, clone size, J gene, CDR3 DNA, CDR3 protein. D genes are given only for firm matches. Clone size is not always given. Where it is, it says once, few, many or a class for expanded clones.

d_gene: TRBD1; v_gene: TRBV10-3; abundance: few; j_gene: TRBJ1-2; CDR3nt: TGTGCCATCAGTGACGTGGGACAGGGTGGCTACACCTTC; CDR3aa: CAISDVGQGGYTF
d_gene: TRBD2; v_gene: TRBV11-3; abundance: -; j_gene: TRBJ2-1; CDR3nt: TGTGCCAGCAGCTTAGGGACTAGCGGGAGTTACAATGAGCAGTTCTTC; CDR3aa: CASSLGTSGSYNEQFF
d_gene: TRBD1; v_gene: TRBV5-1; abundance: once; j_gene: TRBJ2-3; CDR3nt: TGCGCCAGCAGCAGACACAGGGGGCGCACAGATACGCAGTATTTT; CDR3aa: CASSRHRGRTDTQYF
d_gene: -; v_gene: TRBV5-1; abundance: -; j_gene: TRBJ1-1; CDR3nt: TGCGCCAGCAGCTTGAATCCACAGGAGATGAACACTGAAGCTTTCTTT; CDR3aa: CASSLNPQEMNTEAFF
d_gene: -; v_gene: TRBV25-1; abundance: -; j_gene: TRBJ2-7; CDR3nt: TGTGCCAGCAGTGAACCCCAGAGAGGCGAGCAGTACTTC; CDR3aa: CASSEPQRGEQYF
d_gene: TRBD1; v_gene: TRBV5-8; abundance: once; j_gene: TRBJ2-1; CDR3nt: TGTGCCAGCAGGGGACAGGGGGCTAATTTATGGAATGAGCAGTTCTTC; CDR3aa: CASRGQGANLWNEQFF
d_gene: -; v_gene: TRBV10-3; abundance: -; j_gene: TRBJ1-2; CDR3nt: TGTGCCATCAAAGTTTCAGGGAACTATGGCTACACCTTC; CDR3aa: CAIKVSGNYGYTF
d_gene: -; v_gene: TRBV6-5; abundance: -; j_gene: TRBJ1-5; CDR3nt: TGTGCCAGCAGGGACCCGGGGAAGCAGCCCCAGCATTTT; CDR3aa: CASRDPGKQPQHF
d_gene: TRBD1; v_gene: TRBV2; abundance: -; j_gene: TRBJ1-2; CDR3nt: TGTGCCAGCAGTGACGGGACAGGGGGCTTAGGAAACTATGGCTACACCTTC; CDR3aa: CASSDGTGGLGNYGYTF
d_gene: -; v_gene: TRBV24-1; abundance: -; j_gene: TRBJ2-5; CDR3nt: TGTGCCACCAGTGACTTCCTCGGGGAGACCCAGTACTTC; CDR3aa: CATSDFLGETQYF
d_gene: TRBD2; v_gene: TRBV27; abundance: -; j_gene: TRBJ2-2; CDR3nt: TGTGCCAGCAGTACGGGGAGGGCCGGGGAGCTGTTTTTT; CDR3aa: CASSTGRAGELFF
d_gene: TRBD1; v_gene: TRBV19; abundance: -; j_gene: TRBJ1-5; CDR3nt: TGTGCCAGTACTCCCCCAGGGGGGAGAAATAGCAATCAGCCCCAGCATTTT; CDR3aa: CASTPPGGRNSNQPQHF
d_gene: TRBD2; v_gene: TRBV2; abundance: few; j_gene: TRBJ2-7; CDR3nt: TGTGCCAGCAGTGAAGCAGGACTAGCGGGGGGAGTCTTC; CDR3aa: CASSEAGLAGGVF
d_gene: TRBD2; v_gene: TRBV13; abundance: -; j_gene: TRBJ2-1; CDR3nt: TGTGCCAGCAGCTTAGCGGGGGGGGGACCCTACAATGAGCAGTTCTTC; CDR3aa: CASSLAGGGPYNEQFF
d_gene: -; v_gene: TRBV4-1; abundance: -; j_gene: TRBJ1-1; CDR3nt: TGCGCCAGCAGCCAAGATGGTTGGGGGGGGAACACTGAAGCTTTCTTT; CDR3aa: CASSQDGWGGNTEAFF
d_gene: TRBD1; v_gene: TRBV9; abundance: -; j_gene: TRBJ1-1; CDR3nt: TGTGCCAGCACTTCAGGGGGGCACACTGAAGCTTTCTTT; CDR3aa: CASTSGGHTEAFF
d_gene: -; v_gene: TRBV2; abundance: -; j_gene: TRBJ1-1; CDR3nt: TGTGCCAGCAGCACAGACAGGAACACTGAAGCTTTCTTT; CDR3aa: CASSTDRNTEAFF
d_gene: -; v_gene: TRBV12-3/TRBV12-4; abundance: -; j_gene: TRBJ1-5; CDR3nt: TGTGCCAGCAGTAGACTCAGCAATCAGCCCCAGCATTTT; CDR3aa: CASSRLSNQPQHF
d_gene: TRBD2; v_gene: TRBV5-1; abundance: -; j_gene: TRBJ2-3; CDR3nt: TGCGCCAGCCGGAAATATACCGGCGGGGGGGCTCGGACAGATACGCAGTATTTT; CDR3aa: CASRKYTGGGARTDTQYF
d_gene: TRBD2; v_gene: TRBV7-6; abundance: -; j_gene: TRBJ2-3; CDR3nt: TGTGCCAGCAGCTTCGGGACTAGCGGGGGCATAGCAGATACGCAGTATTTT; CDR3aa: CASSFGTSGGIADTQYF
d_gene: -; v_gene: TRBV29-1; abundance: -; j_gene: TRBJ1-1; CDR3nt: TGCAGCGTTGAAGTTCCATTCATGAACACTGAAGCTTTCTTT; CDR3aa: CSVEVPFMNTEAFF
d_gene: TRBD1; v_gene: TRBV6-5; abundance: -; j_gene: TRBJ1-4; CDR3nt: TGTGCCAGCAGTAGCCGGGACAGGGACGAAAAACTGTTTTTT; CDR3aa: CASSSRDRDEKLFF
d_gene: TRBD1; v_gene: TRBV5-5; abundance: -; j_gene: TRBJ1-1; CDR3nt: TGTGCCAGCAGCTTCCTACAGGGGGGGGGCACTGAAGCTTTCTTT; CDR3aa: CASSFLQGGGTEAFF
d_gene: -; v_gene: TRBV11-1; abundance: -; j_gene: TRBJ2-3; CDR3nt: TGTGCCAGCAGCCCGCGGGCGGGTCCAGATACGCAGTATTTT; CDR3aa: CASSPRAGPDTQYF
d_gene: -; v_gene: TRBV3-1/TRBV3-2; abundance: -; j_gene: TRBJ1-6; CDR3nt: TGTGCCAGCAGCCAATCCGGGAATTCACCCCTCCACTTT; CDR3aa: CASSQSGNSPLHF
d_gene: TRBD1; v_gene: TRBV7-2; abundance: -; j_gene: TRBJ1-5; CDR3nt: TGTGCCAGCAGCTTAGGCCCGGGACAGGATAGCAATCAGCCCCAGCATTTT; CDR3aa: CASSLGPGQDSNQPQHF
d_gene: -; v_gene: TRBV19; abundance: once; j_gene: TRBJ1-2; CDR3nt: TGTGCCAGTAGTATACTGGGAGGAGACGGCTACACCTTC; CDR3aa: CASSILGGDGYTF
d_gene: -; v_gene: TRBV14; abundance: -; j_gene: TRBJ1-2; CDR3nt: TGTGCCAGCAGCTATACGGTGGCAGGGGAAAACTATGGCTACACCTTC; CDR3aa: CASSYTVAGENYGYTF
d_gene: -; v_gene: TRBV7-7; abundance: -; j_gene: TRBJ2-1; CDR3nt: TGTGCTAGCAGCGCCCACAGGGGGGGCTCCTACAATGAGCAGTTCTTC; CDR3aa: CASSAHRGGSYNEQFF
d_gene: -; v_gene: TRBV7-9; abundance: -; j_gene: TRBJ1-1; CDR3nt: TGTGCCAGCAGCTTAATGGGGGGCACTGAAGCTTTCTTT; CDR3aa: CASSLMGGTEAFF
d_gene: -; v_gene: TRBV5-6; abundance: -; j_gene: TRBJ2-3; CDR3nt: TGTGCCAGCAGCTTATTAGATGCAGATACGCAGTATTTT; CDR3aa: CASSLLDADTQYF
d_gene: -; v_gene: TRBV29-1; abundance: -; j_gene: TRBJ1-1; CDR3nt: TGCAGCGTTGCACCAACTACAGGGATTGAAGCTTTCTTT; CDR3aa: CSVAPTTGIEAFF
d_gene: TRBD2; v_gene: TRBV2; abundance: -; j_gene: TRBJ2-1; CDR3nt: TGTGCCAGCAGTGAAGCAGCGGGGACCACCTACAATGAGCAGTTCTTC; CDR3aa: CASSEAAGTTYNEQFF
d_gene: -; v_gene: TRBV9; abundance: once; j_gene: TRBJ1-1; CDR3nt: TGTGCCAGCAGCGTGAGGAACACTGAAGCTTTCTTT; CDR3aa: CASSVRNTEAFF
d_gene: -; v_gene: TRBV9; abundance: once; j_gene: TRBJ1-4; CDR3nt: TGTGCCAGCAGCGTAGAAAGGGGGTCGAATGAAAAACTGTTTTTT; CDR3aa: CASSVERGSNEKLFF
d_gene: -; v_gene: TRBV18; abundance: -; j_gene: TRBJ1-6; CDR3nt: TGTGCCAGCTCACTCGGGACAAATACCATGTCACCCCTCCACTTT; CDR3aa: CASSLGTNTMSPLHF
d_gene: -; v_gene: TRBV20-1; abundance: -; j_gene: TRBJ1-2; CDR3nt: TGCAGTGCAAGGACCGGGAATGGCTACACCTTC; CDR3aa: CSARTGNGYTF
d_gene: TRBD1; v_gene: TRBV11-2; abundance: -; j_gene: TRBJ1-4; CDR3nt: TGTGCCAGCAGCTCTGGGACAGATATTGAAAAACTGTTTTTT; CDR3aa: CASSSGTDIEKLFF
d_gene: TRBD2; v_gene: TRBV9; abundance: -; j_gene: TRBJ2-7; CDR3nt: TGTGCCAGCAGCGCCGGGGGGGAGCAGTACTTC; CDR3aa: CASSAGGEQYF
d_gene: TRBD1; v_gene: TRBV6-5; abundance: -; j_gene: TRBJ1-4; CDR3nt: TGTGCCAGCAGAGGGAACAGGGGTGGGGATGAAAAACTGTTTTTT; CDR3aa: CASRGNRGGDEKLFF
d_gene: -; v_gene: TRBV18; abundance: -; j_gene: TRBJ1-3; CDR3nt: TGTGCCAGCTCCCACGAGGGAAATTCTGGAAACACCATATATTTT; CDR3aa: CASSHEGNSGNTIYF
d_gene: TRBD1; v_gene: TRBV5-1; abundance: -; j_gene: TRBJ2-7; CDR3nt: TGCGCCAGCAGGAGGTTCTCGGACAGGGGCGCCTACGAGCAGTACTTC; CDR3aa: CASRRFSDRGAYEQYF
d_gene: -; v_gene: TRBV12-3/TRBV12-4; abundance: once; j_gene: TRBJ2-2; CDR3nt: TGTGCCAGCAGACAGGGTTTCAACGGGGAGCTGTTTTTT; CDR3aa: CASRQGFNGELFF
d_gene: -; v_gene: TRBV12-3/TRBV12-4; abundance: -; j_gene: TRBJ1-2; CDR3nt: TGTGCCAGCAGCAACCGGGGGTATGGCTACACCTTC; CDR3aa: CASSNRGYGYTF
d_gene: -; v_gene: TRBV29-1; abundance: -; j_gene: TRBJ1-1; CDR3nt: TGCAGCGTGCGACGGGGGGAGACTGAAGCTTTCTTT; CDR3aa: CSVRRGETEAFF
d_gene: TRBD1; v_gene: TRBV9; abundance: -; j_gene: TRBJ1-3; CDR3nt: TGTGCCAGCAGCGTAGAGGGGGCACGAGGAAACACCATATATTTT; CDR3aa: CASSVEGARGNTIYF
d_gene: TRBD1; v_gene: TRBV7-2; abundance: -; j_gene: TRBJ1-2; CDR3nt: TGTGCCAGCAGCTCAAGGACAGGGGGTGGCTATGGCTACACCTTC; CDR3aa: CASSSRTGGGYGYTF
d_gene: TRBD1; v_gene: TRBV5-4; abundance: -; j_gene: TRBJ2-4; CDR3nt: TGTGCCAGCAGTAAAAACGACAGGGTAAACGGCAAAAACATTCAGTACTTC; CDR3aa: CASSKNDRVNGKNIQYF
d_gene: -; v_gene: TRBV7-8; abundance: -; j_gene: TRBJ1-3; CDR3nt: TGTGCCAGCCGCTCCGGGTCCTCTGGAAACACCATATATTTT; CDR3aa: CASRSGSSGNTIYF
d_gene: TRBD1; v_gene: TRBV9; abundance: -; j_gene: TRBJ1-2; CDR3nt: TGTGCCAGCAGCGTAAATGGACAGGGGGCGAGGTATGGCTACACCTTC; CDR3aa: CASSVNGQGARYGYTF
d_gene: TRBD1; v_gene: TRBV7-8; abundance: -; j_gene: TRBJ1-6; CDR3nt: TGTGCCAGCAGCCCAGCACAGGGGCCATGGAAATCGGCACCCCTCCACTTT; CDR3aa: CASSPAQGPWKSAPLHF
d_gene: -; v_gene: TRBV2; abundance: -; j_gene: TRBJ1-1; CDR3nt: TGTGCCAGCAGTGGAGACTCAGAAGCTTTCTTT; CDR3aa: CASSGDSEAFF
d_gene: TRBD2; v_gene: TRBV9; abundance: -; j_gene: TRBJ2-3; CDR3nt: TGTGCCAGCACGATCGGGGGGGCCTTCACAGATACGCAGTATTTT; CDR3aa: CASTIGGAFTDTQYF
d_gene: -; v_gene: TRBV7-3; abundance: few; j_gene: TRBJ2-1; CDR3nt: TGTGCCAGCAGCTTAACGGGGACTCACAATGAGCAGTTCTTC; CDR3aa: CASSLTGTHNEQFF